This TCR beta chain derives from a study of human T cells and chemical hapten exposure. In the study overall: In the sensitization step, 2% DPC was placed on approximately 2 cm by approximately 2 cm of upper inner arm skin. Study conclusions and caveats: PT1 expanded TCR numbers rose with patch test score. No alteration of TCRs above 1 in 1000 frequency was seen with DPC sensitization.

Germline loops: CDR1 MNHEY, CDR2 SVGAGI. The V and J ends lost 7 bases and 3 bases respectively, with 21 bases between them. The CDR3 consists of 16 residues. TCRdb re-called the RACE reads with MiXCR, one entry per CDR3 protein. The sample lists some 250,000 distinct CDR3 sequences; 7.7% were seen once. Regarding this clonotype: Its target is unknown.

This sample's time point: pre-sensitization, week 0. Treatment described: therapeutic diphenylcyclopropenone sensitization with weekly scalp DPC. Those who donated were patients with alopecia, 18 to 70 years of age, and suitable for DPC. The sequenced sample was whole blood, obtained in connection with sensitization to the hapten diphenylcyclopropenone (DPC). The J gene is TRBJ1-2, the V gene TRBV6-5; D not certain. The receptor's source is a man aged 18 to 30 with alopecia areata. Some clones in this sample may be carry-over from other donors' samples. CDR3 DNA: TGTGCCAGCACCCCCTCCAGAGGTTTACGGGACTATGGCTACACCTTC. Translating gives CASTPSRGLRDYGYTF.